The clone carrying this TCR beta chain was counted only a few times. At one boundary the junction diverges from the germline segment, which might be a read error. Through template switching, a universal primer site was introduced, and the cDNA contained unique molecular identifiers. TCRdb recomputed calls from the 5' RACE reads with MiXCR, one row per CDR3 protein. The top ten hold 1.5% to 2% of the sample, which has nearly 900,000 distinct CDR3 sequences, approximately 13% seen once. This entry belongs to a study of identical twins. The length of the CDR3 is 11 residues. The germline V gene encodes CDR1 LNHNV and CDR2 YYDKDF (reference sequence). These sequences were also reported in another study, on yellow fever vaccine responses in identical twins.

Sequenced input: PBMCs. This TCR was sampled from a woman aged 18 to 35 in good health. V gene TRBV15 combines with J gene TRBJ1-4; tentatively, D is TRBD1 (5 bases). DNA of the CDR3: TGTGCCACCAGCAGAGATGGGGTCAGGGTTTTT. Encoded protein: CATSRDGVRVF.